This record looks at one T cell receptor beta chain sequence and its context. Its antigen is as yet unknown. TCRdb re-called the 5' RACE reads with MiXCR, one entry per CDR3 protein. The sample contains about 530,000 distinct CDR3 sequences, about 20% of which appear only once. The data were obtained in a study of identical twins. Study-level findings and limits: Cross-sectional statistical analysis was relied on for the conclusions, without the same donors being followed.

All donors were healthy Caucasians. The germline gives CDR1 SGHAT, CDR2 FQNNGV. The CDR3 is 18 residues long. V gave up 0 bases and J gave up 2 bases; unmatched junction bases: 9. This sample also appeared in a second study, on yellow fever vaccine responses in identical twins.

Sequencing was done on a sample of CD4+ T cells sorted from blood. The TCR sequence derives from a young woman in good health. V usage is TRBV11-2 and J usage is TRBJ2-3, with TRBD2 identical over 9 bases. This chain's CDR3 is CASSLDLWAGGVTDTQYF. In nucleotides, the CDR3 is TGTGCCAGCAGCTTAGATCTGTGGGCGGGGGGGGTCACAGATACGCAGTATTTT. The full variable domain, its missing parts supplied by reference TRBV11-2 and TRBJ2-3, is EAGVAQSPRYKIIEKRQSVAFWCNPISGHATLYWYQQILGQGPKLLIQFQNNGVVDDSQLPKDRFSAERLKGVDSTLKIQPAKLEDSAVYLCASSLDLWAGGVTDTQYFGPGTRLTVL.